The 26 T cell receptor beta chains listed next were all sequenced from one sample in a study of cytomegalovirus exposure and HLA in healthy donors. 60 Vbeta and 13 Jbeta primers were used in PCR. Sequenced by immunoSEQ multiplex PCR; TCRdb stores in-frame clones only, minus some. The sample holds about 200,000 clones; roughly 85% are singletons and the top ten take over 1.5%. The specimen sequenced was PBMCs. These receptors were obtained from a male donor in good health and CMV-seronegative.

J is TRBJ1-2 and V is TRBV9; the D gene is possibly TRBD1 (5 bases). Germline assignment: CDR1 SGDLS and CDR2 YYNGEE. The CDR3 has 13 amino acids. V was pared by 2 bases and J by 3 bases, with 8 bases between. The DNA for the CDR3 is TGTGCCAGCAGCGTCAGGGCGGACTATGGCTACACCTTC. This encodes CASSVRADYGYTF. Complete variable domain (other parts from reference TRBV9 and TRBJ1-2): DSGVTQTPKHLITATGQRVTLRCSPRSGDLSVYWYQQSLDQGLQFLIQYYNGEERAKGNILERFSAQQFPDLHSELNLSSLELGDSALYFCASSVRADYGYTFGSGTRLTVV.

The chain links TRBV27 to TRBJ2-7, with TRBD2 matching over 7 bases. J was trimmed by 5 bases and V by 2 bases; bases with no gene match: 9. This CDR3 has 15 amino acids. In germline, CDR1 is MNHEY, CDR2 SMNVEV (reference sequence). The CDR3, as DNA: TGTGCCAGCAGTTTAAGGTCAGGGAGGGAACACGAGCAGTACTTC. Translated: CASSLRSGREHEQYF.

The chain has TRBV30 and TRBJ1-2; D is unresolved. V was trimmed by 2 bases and J by 3 bases, leaving 10 bases between them. This CDR3 region has 13 residues. CDR1 is GTSNPN and CDR2 is SVGIG in the germline V gene (reference sequence). In nucleotides, the CDR3 is TGTGCCTGGAGTCCGGCAGGCTACTATGGCTACACCTTC. As protein: CAWSPAGYYGYTF. The complete variable domain, with remaining parts taken from reference TRBV30 and TRBJ1-2, reads SQTIHQWPATLVQPVGSPLSLECTVEGTSNPNLYWYRQAAGRGLQLLFYSVGIGQISSEVPQNLSASRPQDRQFILSSKKLLLSDSGFYLCAWSPAGYYGYTFGSGTRLTVV.

V usage is TRBV7-2 and J usage is TRBJ1-1; D is ambiguous. The CDR3 is made up of 12 amino acids. Trimming shortened V by 5 bases and J by 6 bases, and 10 bases separated the two germline ends. Germline loops: CDR1 SGHTA, CDR2 FQGNSA. The CDR3: CASSKTRPEAFF. Written as DNA, the CDR3 is TGTGCCAGCAGCAAGACACGGCCTGAAGCTTTCTTT. The full variable domain, in which reference TRBV7-2 and TRBJ1-1 provide the parts outside the CDR3, is GAGVSQSPSNKVTEKGKDVELRCDPISGHTALYWYRQSLGQGLEFLIYFQGNSAPDKSGLPSDRFSAERTGGSVSTLTIQRTQQEDSAVYLCASSKTRPEAFFGQGTRLTVV.

V gene TRBV5-4 combines with J gene TRBJ2-3; 8 bases map to TRBD2. Germline-derived CDR1 and CDR2 are SGHNT and YYREEE (reference sequence). The CDR3 covers 16 residues. J gave up 0 bases and V 0 bases, and 3 bases lay outside the gene matches. CDR3 coding DNA: TGTGCCAGCAGCTTGGTACTAGCGGTTAGCACAGATACGCAGTATTTT. It translates to CASSLVLAVSTDTQYF.

This clone was found a few times. J is TRBJ2-7 and V is TRBV19, with TRBD1 matching 10 bases. V dropped 7 bases and J dropped 6; count of bases not matched to a gene: 12. Looked up from germline, CDR1 is LNHDA and CDR2 is SQIVND (reference sequence). The CDR3 sequence is 15 residues long. The CDR3 reads CASTGRGTGAVEQYF. The CDR3 bases are TGTGCCAGTACTGGGAGGGGGACAGGGGCGGTCGAGCAGTACTTC.

The V gene is TRBV7-6, the J gene TRBJ2-3, with 11 bases lining up with TRBD2. This CDR3 is 19 amino acids long. Germline CDR1 reads SGHVS; CDR2 reads FNYEAQ. Trimming took 0 bases from V and 3 from J; bases not matched to a gene: 11. This chain's CDR3 is CASSLALISGGAATDTQYF. For the CDR3, the DNA is TGTGCCAGCAGCTTAGCTCTTATTAGCGGGGGGGCGGCGACAGATACGCAGTATTTT.

This clone has just a few counts. V gene TRBV13 combines with J gene TRBJ1-2; the D gene is possibly TRBD1 (5 bases). The CDR3 runs to 12 residues. Germline V gene data show CDR1 as PRHDT and CDR2 as FYEKMQ (reference sequence). The ends were cut back, 6 bases at V and 2 bases at J, with 7 bases in the middle. The CDR3 reads CASSTGNYGYTF. The DNA for the CDR3 is TGTGCCAGCAGTACAGGAAACTATGGCTACACCTTC.

The V call is TRBV7-9, the J call TRBJ2-7; D might be TRBD1 (6 bases). The CDR3 is made up of 16 amino acids. Germline V gene lookup returns CDR1 SEHNR and CDR2 FQNEAQ (reference sequence). The V gene lost 4 bases and the J gene lost 0 bases, with 16 bases spanning the gap. CDR3 amino acids: CASSSLDRTPSYEQYF. The CDR3 DNA sequence: TGTGCCAGCAGCTCACTTGACAGGACACCCTCCTACGAGCAGTACTTC.

V gene TRBV27 combines with J gene TRBJ2-7; 12 bases map to TRBD1. The V and J ends lost 2 bases and 7 bases, in that order; junction bases with no gene match: 6. There are 15 residues in the CDR3. Germline lookup yields CDR1 MNHEY and CDR2 SMNVEV (reference sequence). Written as DNA, the CDR3 is TGTGCCAGCAGTTTAGTCGGGACAGGGGGCGGTGAGCAGTACTTC. The encoded protein is CASSLVGTGGGEQYF.

This chain links TRBV7-8 with TRBJ1-4; no firm D call. The V gene's germline CDR1 is SGHVS and CDR2 FQNEAQ. This CDR3 has 14 amino acids. V was shortened by 1 base and J by 4 bases, with 7 bases between the two germline ends. The chain's CDR3 is CASSLGPGNEKLFF. The DNA of the CDR3 is TGTGCCAGCAGCTTAGGTCCGGGTAATGAAAAACTGTTTTTT.

This clone was seen a few times. The rearrangement joins TRBV28 to TRBJ2-7; 8 nucleotides match TRBD2. V lost 2 bases, J lost 3 bases, and 6 bases stayed unmatched. Germline V gene data show CDR1 as MDHEN and CDR2 as SYDVKM. The length of the CDR3 is 15 residues. The CDR3 coding sequence is TGTGCCAGCAGTTTAGTACTCGGGGGGGACTACGAGCAGTACTTC. Protein product: CASSLVLGGDYEQYF.

The chain uses TRBV28 and TRBJ1-5; D not certain. Per germline, CDR1 MDHEN and CDR2 SYDVKM. The length of the CDR3 is 13 residues. V lost 3 bases and J 0 bases, leaving 3 bases between the germline ends. The CDR3 here is CASSFNSNQPQHF. The CDR3 region has the DNA TGTGCCAGCAGTTTTAATAGCAATCAGCCCCAGCATTTT.

This chain joins TRBV7-2 and TRBJ2-1, with D perhaps TRBD2 (6 bases). The CDR3 length is 17 residues. The V end lost 1 base, the J end lost 4 bases, and 17 bases lay between the germline ends. Germline CDR1 SGHTA, CDR2 FQGNSA. The CDR3 protein is CASSLELQRAPYNEQFF. The CDR3 DNA reads TGTGCCAGCAGCTTAGAACTTCAGCGGGCTCCTTACAATGAGCAGTTCTTC.

The chain links TRBV5-8 to TRBJ1-5, with a tentative D call TRBD1 (6 bases). CDR3 size: 16 residues. Trimming removed 0 bases at V and 3 bases at J, with 13 bases between. From germline, CDR1 is SGHTS and CDR2 YDEGEE. The CDR3 is CASSLALGANNQPQHF. The CDR3 nucleotides read TGTGCCAGCAGCTTGGCATTGGGGGCGAACAATCAGCCCCAGCATTTT.

This chain uses TRBV6-1 with TRBJ2-7; 7 bases align to TRBD1. The J segment lost 6 bases and the V segment lost 1 base, leaving 9 bases of the junction unmatched. This CDR3 has 15 residues. Germline V gives CDR1 MNHNS, CDR2 SASEGT. The chain's CDR3 is CASSEEAGGRVEQYF. The CDR3 DNA is TGTGCCAGCAGTGAAGAGGCAGGGGGAAGGGTCGAGCAGTACTTC.

The V call is TRBV9, the J call TRBJ1-1; TRBD1 might be the D (5 bases). The CDR3 consists of 12 residues. Germline CDR1 reads SGDLS; CDR2 reads YYNGEE. Trimming removed 4 bases at V and 4 bases at J, with 8 bases between. The CDR3 spells CASSSGATEAFF. In DNA form, the CDR3 reads TGTGCCAGCAGCAGTGGGGCCACTGAAGCTTTCTTT.

This clone appeared a few times. The chain combines TRBV29-1 with TRBJ2-1; possibly TRBD2 for D (6 bases). The germline CDR1 and CDR2 sequences are SQVTM and ANQGSEA. CDR3 length equals 12 residues. With 4 bases removed from V and 6 bases from J, the gap between germline ends came to 10 bases. DNA for the CDR3: TGCAGCGTTGGGGCTAGCGCCAATGAGCAGTTCTTC. Translation: CSVGASANEQFF.

The sample holds one count of this clone. The V call is TRBV27, the J call TRBJ1-2; D is uncertain. This CDR3 spans 13 amino acids. Per the germline V gene, CDR1 is MNHEY and CDR2 is SMNVEV (reference sequence). V was cut by 6 bases and J by 6 bases, with 14 bases left in between. Here the CDR3 reads CASRNFGEDGYTF. CDR3 coding DNA: TGTGCCAGCAGAAACTTCGGGGAGGATGGCTACACCTTC.

The chain is built from TRBV28 and TRBJ2-7; D may be TRBD2 (6 bases). Trimming took off 3 bases at V and 0 bases at J, with 12 bases between the two ends. The CDR3 length is 15 residues. Germline V gene data show CDR1 as MDHEN and CDR2 as SYDVKM. The chain's CDR3 is CASSFPGEGSYEQYF. Written as DNA, the CDR3 is TGTGCCAGCAGTTTCCCGGGGGAAGGCTCCTACGAGCAGTACTTC.

This clone was seen a few times. A junction boundary mismatches the germline segment, possibly from a read error. The chain is built from TRBV7-9 and TRBJ2-7; perhaps TRBD1 as D (6 bases). This CDR3 contains 15 residues. Germline V lookup: CDR1 SEHNR, CDR2 FQNEAQ (reference sequence). CDR3: CSSSSLGTLTYEQYF. The DNA of the CDR3 is TGTTCCAGCAGCTCATTAGGGACACTCACCTACGAGCAGTACTTC.

For the CDR3, the DNA is TGTGCCAGCAGTTTCCCGACAGACCCAGGGAAGAGCTACGAGCAGTACTTC. It codes for CASSFPTDPGKSYEQYF. V gene TRBV28 combines with J gene TRBJ2-7; D may be TRBD1 (5 bases). Looked up from germline, CDR1 is MDHEN and CDR2 is SYDVKM. V was shortened by 3 bases and J by 3 bases, with 21 bases between the two germline ends. The CDR3 has 17 amino acids.

This chain links TRBV7-3 with TRBJ1-2, with D tentatively TRBD1 (6 bases). Germline CDR1 SGHTA, CDR2 FQGTGA. The CDR3 length is 14 residues. With 5 bases removed from V and 7 bases from J, the gap between germline ends came to 17 bases. The CDR3 nucleotides read TGTGCCAGCAGCGAACAGGGCCGGACGGGTGGCTACACCTTC. This translates into CASSEQGRTGGYTF. The variable domain in full, with the rest retrieved from reference TRBV7-3 and TRBJ1-2, is GAGVSQTPSNKVTEKGKYVELRCDPISGHTALYWYRQSLGQGPEFLIYFQGTGAADDSGLPNDRFFAVRPEGSVSTLKIQRTERGDSAVYLCASSEQGRTGGYTFGSGTRLTVV.

CDR3 nucleotides: TGCGCCAGCAGCCTAGAGCTAAATGACGGAAAACTGTTTTTT. Encoded protein: CASSLELNDGKLFF. V and J are TRBV5-1 and TRBJ1-4; no reliable D call. V was shortened by 4 bases and J by 10 bases, with 17 bases between the two germline ends. CDR3 length equals 14 residues. The germline gives CDR1 SGHRS, CDR2 YFSETQ. The whole variable domain, filled in from reference TRBV5-1 and TRBJ1-4, reads KAGVTQTPRYLIKTRGQQVTLSCSPISGHRSVSWYQQTPGQGLQFLFEYFSETQRNKGNFPGRFSGRQFSNSRSEMNVSTLELGDSALYLCASSLELNDGKLFFGSGTQLSVL.

The genes are TRBV5-6 and TRBJ2-1; the match to TRBD2 covers 12 bases. The V and J ends lost 3 bases and 3 bases, in that order; junction bases with no gene match: 4. CDR3 length: 16 residues. Germline V gene lookup returns CDR1 SGHDT and CDR2 YYEEEE. This chain's CDR3 is CASSSGLAGFYNEQFF. In nucleotides, the CDR3 is TGTGCCAGCAGCTCGGGACTAGCGGGTTTCTACAATGAGCAGTTCTTC.

The genes are TRBV7-2 and TRBJ1-1; D is ambiguous. Trimming cost V 2 bases and J 0 bases, with 7 bases left between them. Germline-derived CDR1 and CDR2 are SGHTA and FQGNSA. The CDR3 totals 14 residues. The CDR3 spells CASSLRAMNTEAFF. CDR3 coding DNA: TGTGCCAGCAGCTTACGCGCAATGAACACTGAAGCTTTCTTT.